Included here is one TCR beta chain sequence, with context. Its antigen is not identified. Each and every patient relapsed after autologous stem cell transplantation, and patients got differing brentuximab vedotin exposure. Patients showed best responses of complete response, partial response or progressive disease. Method: immunoSEQ multiplex PCR; TCRdb's copy keeps in-frame clones and lacks some. The sample has about 150,000 clones; approximately 81% are singletons. This sample was taken from a study of PD-1 blockade in classical Hodgkin lymphoma. Study-level points and caveats: Patients who responded completely had about the same baseline diversity as newly diagnosed patients.

CDR1 and CDR2 from the germline V gene are MNHNY and SVGAGI (reference sequence). The V gene lost 0 bases and the J gene lost 7 bases, with 10 bases spanning the gap. This CDR3 has 14 residues. Sequenced material: peripheral blood mononuclear cells (PBMCs), taken before the second cycle of nivolumab. This clonotype was sampled from a human donor with classical Hodgkin lymphoma. The chain uses TRBV6-6 and TRBJ2-1, with D maybe TRBD2 (6 bases). CDR3 sequence reads: CASSYSGTLNEQFF. Written as DNA, the CDR3 is TGTGCCAGCAGTTACTCAGGGACTTTAAATGAGCAGTTCTTC.